The present T cell receptor beta chain was sequenced within a study of human T cells and chemical hapten exposure. Study-wide points: Patch test score was positively correlated with the counts of TCRs that had expanded at PT1. It should be noted that donors had alopecia, so their immune response may differ from healthy people's.

This CDR3 contains 13 residues. CDR1 and CDR2 from the germline V gene are SGHTA and FQGNSA. One entry per CDR3 protein, called by TCRdb with MiXCR from the RACE reads. This table holds about 90,000 distinct CDR3 sequences, about 9% found once. Time point meaning: pre-sensitization, week 0. The treatment was: therapeutic diphenylcyclopropenone sensitization with weekly scalp DPC. Sample donors consisted of patients with alopecia, aged 18 to 70 years, who were suitable for DPC. This clonotype was counted many times. Its matching antigen is unknown. One junction end does not reproduce the germline sequence, and a read error may be involved.

The chain links TRBV7-2 to TRBJ2-5, with a weak D call TRBD2 (6 bases). The input for sequencing was whole blood, taken in connection with sensitization to the hapten diphenylcyclopropenone (DPC). This TCR derives from a man aged 35 to 55 with alopecia areata. Some clones in this sample may be carry-over from other donors' samples. The CDR3 DNA reads as TGTGCCAGCAGCCGCCAGGAGCGGGTCCGCCATTCCTTC. Translation: CASSRQERVRHSF.